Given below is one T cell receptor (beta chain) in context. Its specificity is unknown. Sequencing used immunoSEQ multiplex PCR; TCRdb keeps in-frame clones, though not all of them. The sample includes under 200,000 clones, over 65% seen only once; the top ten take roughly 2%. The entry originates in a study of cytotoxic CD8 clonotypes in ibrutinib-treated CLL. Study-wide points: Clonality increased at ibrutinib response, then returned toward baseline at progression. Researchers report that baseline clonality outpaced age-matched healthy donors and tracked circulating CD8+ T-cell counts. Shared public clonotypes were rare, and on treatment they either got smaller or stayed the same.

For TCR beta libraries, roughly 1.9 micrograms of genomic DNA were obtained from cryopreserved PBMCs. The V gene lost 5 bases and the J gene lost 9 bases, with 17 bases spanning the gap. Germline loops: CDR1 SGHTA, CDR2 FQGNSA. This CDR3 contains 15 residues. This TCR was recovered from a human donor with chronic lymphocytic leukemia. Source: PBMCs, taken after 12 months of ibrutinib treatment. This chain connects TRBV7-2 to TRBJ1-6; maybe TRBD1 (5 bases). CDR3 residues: CASSPYDSRRSPLHF. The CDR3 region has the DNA TGTGCCAGCAGCCCGTATGACAGCCGCCGTTCACCCCTCCACTTT.